The 4 T cell receptor beta chains reported below all come from one sample, sequenced in a study of shared clonotypes between healthy human individuals. Libraries were prepared by immunoSEQ multiplex PCR; TCRdb keeps only in-frame clonotypes and omits some of them. The sample shows millions of clones, 95% of them seen only once. Sequenced material: naive CD4+ T cells sorted from blood. The subset: CD45RA+ positively selected. The receptors stem from a man aged 18 to 30 in good health.

This CDR3 reads CASSNEGGNTEAFF. DNA for the CDR3: TGTGCCAGCAGCAACGAGGGGGGGAACACTGAAGCTTTCTTT. The chain couples TRBV11-2 to TRBJ1-1; a weak D match, TRBD1 (6 bases). The CDR3 runs 14 residues. Deletions cut 5 bases from V and 1 base from J, with 11 bases between. Germline assignment: CDR1 SGHAT and CDR2 FQNNGV.

The V call is TRBV9, the J call TRBJ1-2; 7 bases align to TRBD1. Germline V gives CDR1 SGDLS, CDR2 YYNGEE. The CDR3 runs to 14 residues. Losses at the gene ends were 3 bases for V and 1 base for J; bases not matched to a gene: 3. The CDR3 bases are TGTGCCAGCAGCGCAGGGGGGGTTAACTATGGCTACACCTTC. It translates to CASSAGGVNYGYTF. Using reference TRBV9 and TRBJ1-2 for the parts outside the CDR3, the full variable domain is DSGVTQTPKHLITATGQRVTLRCSPRSGDLSVYWYQQSLDQGLQFLIQYYNGEERAKGNILERFSAQQFPDLHSELNLSSLELGDSALYFCASSAGGVNYGYTFGSGTRLTVV.

This chain joins TRBV19 and TRBJ1-1, with 8 bases aligning to TRBD1. The trim removed 5 bases at V and 5 bases at J, leaving 10 bases unmatched. CDR3 size: 15 residues. The V gene's germline CDR1 is LNHDA and CDR2 SQIVND (reference sequence). CDR3 residues: CASSPQGEGRTEAFF. The CDR3 region has the DNA TGTGCCAGTAGTCCACAGGGGGAGGGTAGGACTGAAGCTTTCTTT.

This chain connects TRBV18 to TRBJ2-7, with D unresolved. V lost 5 bases and J lost 5, with 19 bases in between. The CDR3 is 15 amino acids. Germline values: CDR1 KGHSH, CDR2 LQKENI. CDR3 in amino acids: CASSGSINPGHEQYF. In DNA form, the CDR3 reads TGTGCCAGCTCAGGGTCAATTAATCCAGGCCACGAGCAGTACTTC.